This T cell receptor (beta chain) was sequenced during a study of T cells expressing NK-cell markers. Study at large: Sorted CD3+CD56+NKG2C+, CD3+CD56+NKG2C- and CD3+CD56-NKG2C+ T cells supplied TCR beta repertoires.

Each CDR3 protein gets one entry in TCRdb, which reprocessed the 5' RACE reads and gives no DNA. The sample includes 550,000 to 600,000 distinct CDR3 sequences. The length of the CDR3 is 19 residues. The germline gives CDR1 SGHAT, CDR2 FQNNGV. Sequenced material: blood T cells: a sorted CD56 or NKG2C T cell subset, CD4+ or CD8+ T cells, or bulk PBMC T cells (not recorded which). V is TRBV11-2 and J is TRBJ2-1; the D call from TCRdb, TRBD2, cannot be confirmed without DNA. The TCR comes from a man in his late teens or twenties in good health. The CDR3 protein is CASSLEEVWTSGREVEQFF.